This T cell receptor beta chain was identified in a study of Graves' ophthalmopathy and Graves' hyperthyroidism. The germline V gene has CDR1 MNHNS and CDR2 SASEGT. CDR3 size: 13 residues. Trimming took 6 bases from V and 8 from J; bases not matched to a gene: 7. Ophthalmopathy cases showed moderate-to-severe activity, scoring CAS ≥3 and NOSPECS ≥4, with duration under 3 months. If patients had other autoimmune diseases, uncontrolled infections, pregnancy or lactation, they were excluded. Amplified material comprised TCR beta CDR3 regions derived from RNA transcripts. The authors performed first-round RT-PCR with HTBI primers and then a second-round multiplex PCR. TCRdb re-called the multiplex PCR reads through MiXCR, storing one row per CDR3 protein. This sample has 150,000 to 200,000 distinct CDR3 sequences, with approximately 40% found just once.

Source material: peripheral blood. This chain connects TRBV6-1 to TRBJ1-2, with 9 bases lining up with TRBD1. The TCR comes from a man aged 25-45 years with Graves' ophthalmopathy. The CDR3 is CASRRGQGKGYTF. CDR3 coding DNA: TGTGCCAGCAGACGTGGACAGGGGAAGGGCTACACCTTC.